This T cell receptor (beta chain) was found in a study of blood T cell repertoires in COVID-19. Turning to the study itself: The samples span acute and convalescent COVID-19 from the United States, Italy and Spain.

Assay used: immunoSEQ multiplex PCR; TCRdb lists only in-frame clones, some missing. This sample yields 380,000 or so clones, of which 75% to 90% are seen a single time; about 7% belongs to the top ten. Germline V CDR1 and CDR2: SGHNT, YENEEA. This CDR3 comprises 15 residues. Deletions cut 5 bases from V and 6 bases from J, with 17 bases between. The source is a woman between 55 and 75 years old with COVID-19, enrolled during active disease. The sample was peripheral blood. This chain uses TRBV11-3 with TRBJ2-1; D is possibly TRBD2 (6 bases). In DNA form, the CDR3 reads TGTGCCAGCAGCGGGGACTCCCCGCCCGGCAATGAGCAGTTCTTC. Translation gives CASSGDSPPGNEQFF.